This is a list of T cell receptor beta chains from one sample in a study of blood T cells in healthy people across ages. TCRdb passed the 5' RACE reads through MiXCR, listing each CDR3 protein once. The table lists 1.6 million or so distinct CDR3 sequences, about 31% of them singletons. The sequencing input was blood. The receptors here all came from a woman between 25 and 40 years old in good health. Both conserved end residues are part of each CDR3. The order of the fields is J gene, CDR3 length, V gene, D gene, CDR3 protein. A D gene is named only where the DNA matches it firmly.

>TRBJ2-2|15|TRBV29-1|NA
CSAERQGRNTGELFF
>TRBJ2-1|14|TRBV27|NA
CASSIGSGPYEQFF
>TRBJ2-7|15|TRBV6-1|TRBD1
CASSLGQTTSYEQYF
>TRBJ2-7|15|TRBV13|TRBD2
CASSFVTSRIYEQYF
>TRBJ1-1|14|TRBV15|NA
CATSRDKGDTEAFF
>TRBJ2-7|14|TRBV27|TRBD2
CASSWSPGGYEQYF
>TRBJ2-3|14|TRBV11-2|NA
CASSLEQKTDTQYF
>TRBJ2-5|13|TRBV20-1|NA
CSVPLSGGETQYF
>TRBJ2-1|16|TRBV25-1|TRBD2
CASSWSGLAGSDEQFF
>TRBJ2-2|14|TRBV12-5|NA
CASGLIGGTGELFF
>TRBJ1-2|15|TRBV6-6|NA
CASSYNPGPNYGYTF
>TRBJ2-3|16|TRBV7-9|TRBD2
CASSSLGLAGVVTQYF
>TRBJ1-1|12|TRBV10-3|NA
CAISLGGGEAFF
>TRBJ2-7|13|TRBV7-9|NA
CASAVDRPYEQYF
>TRBJ2-1|17|TRBV14|NA
CASSQDGVRKAHNEQFF
>TRBJ2-3|19|TRBV12-3/TRBV12-4|TRBD2
CASTLGITYLAGSTDTQYF
>TRBJ2-7|15|TRBV9|NA
CASSRYPVAPLEQYF
>TRBJ2-1|14|TRBV9|NA
CASSGGFSYNEQFF
>TRBJ1-4|14|TRBV29-1|TRBD1
CSVQGQGGREKLFF
>TRBJ2-7|15|TRBV4-2|NA
CASSPPGQITGELYF
>TRBJ2-2|16|TRBV5-1|NA
CASSFVAGQNTGELFF
>TRBJ2-5|17|TRBV11-2|TRBD2
CASSFSLTSATQGTQYF
>TRBJ2-5|18|TRBV27|TRBD1
CASSLIGTGAGRYNEQYF
>TRBJ2-7|14|TRBV20-1|NA
CSARAPRRPYEQYF
>TRBJ1-4|13|TRBV20-1|NA
CSAKYGLNEKLFF
>TRBJ2-5|16|TRBV6-6|TRBD2
CASSSLTSGAQETQYF
>TRBJ2-1|15|TRBV6-2/TRBV6-3|TRBD2
CASSPVSGRATEQFF
>TRBJ1-2|14|TRBV27|NA
CASRRDVTNYGYTF
>TRBJ1-3|15|TRBV2|NA
CASRGAAGAGNTIYF
>TRBJ2-2|18|TRBV7-2|NA
CASSLGLGSARLGGELFF
>TRBJ2-3|16|TRBV29-1|TRBD2
CSIARTSGTATDTQYF
>TRBJ1-1|14|TRBV4-1|TRBD1
CASSPQGGDTVAFF
>TRBJ2-7|16|TRBV20-1|NA
CSAMYPSRNPCGEQYF
>TRBJ2-1|17|TRBV7-9|TRBD2
CASSLPPRAGGPNEQFF
>TRBJ1-4|14|TRBV3-1|NA
CASSLSGMREKLFF
>TRBJ2-5|13|TRBV29-1|NA
CSALDGRRETQYF
>TRBJ2-2|13|TRBV6-4|NA
CASSDSPTGELFF
>TRBJ1-6|16|TRBV7-2|TRBD1
CASSTAGTVYNSPLHF
>TRBJ1-2|16|TRBV4-1|NA
CASSHPPRTARYGYTF
>TRBJ2-3|12|TRBV6-6|NA
CASSTSIDTQYF
>TRBJ1-2|15|TRBV15|NA
CATSPGVGAANGYTF
>TRBJ2-3|15|TRBV20-1|TRBD2
CSAREVAGGGDTQYF
>TRBJ2-6|17|TRBV7-9|NA
CASTLLGDQAGANVLTF
>TRBJ1-2|11|TRBV14|NA
CASRGAGGYTF
>TRBJ2-7|15|TRBV30|NA
CAWRGPNHPTHEQYF